This passage covers 10 T cell receptor beta chains from one sample sequenced in a study of blood T cell repertoires in COVID-19. Profiling relied on immunoSEQ multiplex PCR, and the TCRdb table lists in-frame clones only, not all of them. The repertoire includes 200,000 to 250,000 clones, about 85% of them detected once, and around 9.6% sits in the top ten. Specimen: peripheral blood. All receptors come from a woman between 50 and 59 years old with COVID-19, enrolled during active disease.

The chain links TRBV9 to TRBJ1-1, with D uncertain. Trimming cost V 0 bases and J 0 bases, with 12 bases left between them. This CDR3 is built from 16 residues. CDR1 is SGDLS, CDR2 YYNGEE, per germline. This CDR3 reads CASSVAGGTMNTEAFF. The CDR3 DNA reads as TGTGCCAGCAGCGTAGCAGGAGGTACGATGAACACTGAAGCTTTCTTT.

The chain carries TRBV19 and TRBJ2-7; D is perhaps TRBD1 (6 bases). The germline V gene has CDR1 LNHDA and CDR2 SQIVND (reference sequence). The length of the CDR3 is 13 residues. V was shortened by 5 bases and J by 3 bases, with 11 bases between the two germline ends. CDR3 sequence (DNA): TGTGCCAGTAGTCTGGGGGCCAGCTACGAGCAGTACTTC. This sequence encodes CASSLGASYEQYF.

The chain is built from TRBV6-5 and TRBJ2-3; tentative D call: TRBD2 (6 bases). The V end lost 10 bases, the J end lost 2 bases, and 10 bases lay between the germline ends. Germline-derived CDR1 and CDR2 are MNHEY and SVGAGI. This CDR3 has 12 amino acids. The CDR3 sequence: CAIGGDTDTQYF. The CDR3 nucleotides are TGTGCCATCGGGGGTGACACAGATACGCAGTATTTT.

The chain employs TRBV6-1 and TRBJ1-1; 7 nucleotides match TRBD1. This CDR3 region has 18 residues. Germline lookup yields CDR1 MNHNS and CDR2 SASEGT. The V gene end was trimmed by 4 bases and the J gene end by 0 bases; junction bases not matched to a gene: 14. The CDR3, as DNA: TGTGCCAGCAGTGCCTGGACAGGCCGGGTTTTTATGAACACTGAAGCTTTCTTT. Protein: CASSAWTGRVFMNTEAFF.

The chain recombines TRBV19 with TRBJ1-3, with 9 bases aligning to TRBD1. The CDR3 extends over 14 amino acids. V trimming: 5 bases; J trimming: 4 bases; junction bases outside the gene matches: 3. The germline V gene encodes CDR1 LNHDA and CDR2 SQIVND (reference sequence). The CDR3 DNA follows: TGTGCCAGTAGTCGCGGGACAGGGGGAAACACCATATATTTT. It translates to CASSRGTGGNTIYF.

There are a few counts of this clone. This chain joins TRBV6-6 and TRBJ1-2, with a possible D match to TRBD1 (5 bases). Between the trimmed V and J ends, which lost 6 bases and 5 bases, there was a span of 10 bases. The CDR3 length is 12 residues. The germline V gene encodes CDR1 MNHNY and CDR2 SVGAGI (reference sequence). CDR3 DNA: TGTGCCAGCAGCCAAGACAGTTATGGCTACACCTTC. The encoded protein is CASSQDSYGYTF.

This clone came up a few times. The rearrangement uses TRBV29-1 and TRBJ1-3; tentative D call: TRBD1 (6 bases). CDR3 size: 14 residues. In germline, CDR1 is SQVTM, CDR2 ANQGSEA. The ends were cut back, 7 bases at V and 4 bases at J, with 17 bases in the middle. CDR3 in amino acids: CSAASQDRGNTIYF. The CDR3 bases are TGCAGCGCCGCCTCCCAAGACAGGGGAAACACCATATATTTT.

J is TRBJ1-2 and V is TRBV9; 9 nucleotides agree with TRBD1. J gave up 8 bases and V 4 bases, and 9 bases lay outside the gene matches. Per germline, CDR1 SGDLS and CDR2 YYNGEE. CDR3 length equals 14 residues. CDR3 sequence: CASSPRQGVGGYTF. CDR3 DNA sequence: TGTGCCAGCAGCCCGCGACAGGGGGTGGGAGGCTACACCTTC.

The rearrangement links TRBV27 to TRBJ2-7; 9 bases fit TRBD1. V lost 8 bases, J lost 4 bases, and 15 bases stayed unmatched. Germline values: CDR1 MNHEY, CDR2 SMNVEV (reference sequence). CDR3 length equals 16 residues. This chain's CDR3 is CASRSLGPGQGYEQYV. CDR3 in DNA: TGTGCCAGCCGCTCCCTTGGACCGGGACAGGGATACGAGCAGTACGTC.

The V gene is TRBV10-3, the J gene TRBJ1-5; the D gene is possibly TRBD1 (6 bases). Germline V lookup: CDR1 ENHRY, CDR2 SYGVKD. V shed 2 bases and J shed 7 bases, with 9 bases lying between them. The CDR3 loop spans 13 amino acids. The CDR3 reads CAISEGQSQPQHF. CDR3 coding DNA: TGTGCCATCAGTGAGGGACAGTCGCAGCCCCAGCATTTT.